The 9 T cell receptor beta chains below were found in one sample sequenced in a study of OX40 agonist ivuxolimab in advanced cancers. The protocol was immunoSEQ multiplex PCR, while the TCRdb copy is restricted to in-frame clones and leaves out a portion. This sample has almost 85,000 clones; 94% occur once, and the top ten carry approximately 11%. Sequenced here: CD4+ or CD8+ T cells sorted from blood, sampled in a trial of the OX40 agonist ivuxolimab. The receptors were gathered from an adult with an advanced solid tumor such as melanoma, head and neck, liver or kidney cancer.

With respect to this clone: This sample includes further DNA sequences coding for the same CDR3. The chain combines TRBV7-8 with TRBJ1-4; maybe TRBD1 (6 bases). The V gene's germline CDR1 is SGHVS and CDR2 FQNEAQ. Between the trimmed V and J ends, which lost 4 bases and 3 bases, there was a span of 12 bases. The CDR3 has 15 amino acids. In DNA form, the CDR3 reads TGTGCCAGCAGCTCCCTGACAGGCGCTAATGAAAAACTGTTTTTT. Protein: CASSSLTGANEKLFF.

The chain has TRBV10-3 and TRBJ2-5, with a weak D call TRBD1 (5 bases). CDR1 is ENHRY, CDR2 SYGVKD, per germline. Trimming took off 3 bases at V and 5 bases at J, with 13 bases between the two ends. The CDR3 is 14 residues long. The CDR3, as DNA: TGTGCCATCAGTGATTGGACAATGGAGGAGACCCAGTACTTC. It yields the protein CAISDWTMEETQYF.

The chain joins TRBV5-4 to TRBJ2-7, with 8 positions matching TRBD1. The germline V gene has CDR1 SGHNT and CDR2 YYREEE (reference sequence). The CDR3 length is 15 residues. V was pared by 2 bases and J by 4 bases, with 8 bases of the junction left unmatched. As DNA, the CDR3 is TGTGCCAGCAGCTTTCAGGACAGGGCATATTACGAGCAGTACTTC. This translates into CASSFQDRAYYEQYF.

The chain has TRBV27 and TRBJ2-1, with 9 bases that match TRBD2. Trimming took 3 bases from V and 7 from J; bases not matched to a gene: 10. CDR3 length equals 16 residues. Germline loops: CDR1 MNHEY, CDR2 SMNVEV (reference sequence). DNA for the CDR3: TGTGCCAGCAGTTTTAATGCGGGAGGGCCCGGGAATGAGCAGTTCTTC. Protein: CASSFNAGGPGNEQFF.

The genes are TRBV4-1 and TRBJ2-7; 8 nucleotides agree with TRBD2. Germline CDR1 and CDR2: MGHRA and YSYEKL. Trimming cost V 8 bases and J 2 bases; bases outside gene matches: 11. This CDR3 comprises 15 residues. This CDR3 is CASRPTSEAPYEQYF. CDR3 bases: TGCGCCAGCCGACCGACTAGCGAGGCCCCCTACGAGCAGTACTTC.

CDR3 sequence (DNA): TGCAGCGTGGGCCAGACAGGAGGCACTGAAGCTTTCTTT. It is translated as CSVGQTGGTEAFF. The chain uses TRBV29-1 and TRBJ1-1; a possible D gene is TRBD1 (6 bases). CDR3 length: 13 residues. Trimming shortened V by 6 bases and J by 4 bases, and 15 bases separated the two germline ends. Germline loops: CDR1 SQVTM, CDR2 ANQGSEA. The complete variable domain, with remaining parts taken from reference TRBV29-1 and TRBJ1-1, reads SAVISQKPSRDICQRGTSLTIQCQVDSQVTMMFWYRQQPGQSLTLIATANQGSEATYESGFVIDKFPISRPNLTFSTLTVSNMSPEDSSIYLCSVGQTGGTEAFFGQGTRLTVV.

The genes are TRBV13 and TRBJ2-7, with D uncertain. With 4 bases removed from V and 4 bases from J, the gap between germline ends came to 14 bases. The germline gives CDR1 PRHDT, CDR2 FYEKMQ (reference sequence). This CDR3 has 14 amino acids. CDR3 protein: CASSSPETGYEQYF. As DNA, the CDR3 is TGTGCCAGCAGCTCCCCTGAGACTGGGTACGAGCAGTACTTC.

The chain combines TRBV28 with TRBJ2-7; tentatively, D is TRBD1 (6 bases). Trimming left V 8 bases short and J 0 bases short, with 17 bases between. Germline assignment: CDR1 MDHEN and CDR2 SYDVKM. The CDR3 loop spans 15 amino acids. The CDR3 DNA is TGTGCCAGCTGCCTATCCCGGGACACCTCCTACGAGCAGTACTTC. Amino acids: CASCLSRDTSYEQYF.

This sequence joins TRBV9 and TRBJ1-2, with TRBD1 matching 9 bases. The ends lost 4 bases at V and 7 bases at J; junction bases unmatched: 8. In germline, CDR1 is SGDLS, CDR2 YYNGEE. The CDR3 sequence is 14 residues long. The chain's CDR3 is CASSPWDRAIGYTF. The CDR3, as DNA: TGTGCCAGCAGCCCCTGGGACAGGGCCATTGGCTACACCTTC.